A single sample gave rise to the 31 T cell receptor beta chains below, sequenced in a study of blood T cell repertoires in COVID-19. Sequencing was performed with immunoSEQ multiplex PCR; in TCRdb, only in-frame clones are kept and a portion is missing. This table holds roughly 220,000 clones, 80% to 90% found once. The sample comprised peripheral blood. The receptors derive from an elderly man with acute or convalescent COVID-19.

The V and J genes are TRBV7-9 and TRBJ2-1; weak D call: TRBD1 (6 bases). Per the germline V gene, CDR1 is SEHNR and CDR2 is FQNEAQ (reference sequence). There are 12 residues in the CDR3. Trimming stripped 3 bases from V and 7 bases from J, with 7 bases between. CDR3 residues: CASSFRGNEQFF. DNA of the CDR3: TGTGCCAGCAGCTTCAGGGGAAATGAGCAGTTCTTC.

The V call is TRBV18, the J call TRBJ2-2; 13 nucleotides agree with TRBD2. This CDR3 has 16 residues. CDR1 and CDR2 (germline): KGHSH, LQKENI. The V and J ends lost 6 bases and 8 bases, in that order; junction bases with no gene match: 9. The CDR3 DNA reads as TGTGCCAGCTCGCGGACTAGCGGGAGATCTACTGGGGAGCTGTTTTTT. Its translation is CASSRTSGRSTGELFF.

In this sample, this clone turned up once. The chain uses TRBV28 and TRBJ1-5; 8 bases align to TRBD1. Germline V CDR1 and CDR2: MDHEN, SYDVKM. The CDR3 contains 15 residues. Germline trimming cut 2 bases from V and 3 bases from J; bases unmatched to any gene: 3. The CDR3 spells CASSLRTGYNQPQHF. In DNA form, the CDR3 reads TGTGCCAGCAGTTTACGGACAGGGTACAATCAGCCCCAGCATTTT.

V usage is TRBV14 and J usage is TRBJ1-6; no reliable D call. This CDR3 is built from 13 residues. Trimming took off 2 bases at V and 17 bases at J, with 16 bases between the two ends. Germline CDR1 and CDR2: SGHDN and FVKESK. CDR3 loop: CASSQFGSGPIHF. CDR3 nucleotides: TGTGCCAGCAGCCAATTCGGGTCGGGTCCCATCCACTTT.

This chain uses TRBV9 with TRBJ2-5; D uncertain. From germline, CDR1 is SGDLS and CDR2 YYNGEE. The CDR3 has 12 residues. Trimming took 1 base from V and 3 from J, leaving 4 bases between them. CDR3 coding DNA: TGTGCCAGCAGCGTATTCGAAGAGACCCAGTACTTC. It codes for CASSVFEETQYF.

The CDR3 here is CASSGWTSGTYNEQFF. DNA of the CDR3: TGTGCCAGCAGTGGCTGGACTAGCGGGACATACAATGAGCAGTTCTTC. The V and J genes are TRBV6-1 and TRBJ2-1; 12 nucleotides agree with TRBD2. CDR3 length: 16 amino acids. The germline V gene encodes CDR1 MNHNS and CDR2 SASEGT. With 4 bases clipped from V and 4 bases from J, the junction kept 5 bases outside the gene matches.

V is TRBV14 and J is TRBJ2-7; 9 bases are a match to TRBD1. V shed 8 bases, J shed 2 bases, and the junction held 10 bases outside the gene matches. Germline CDR1 and CDR2: SGHDN and FVKESK. The CDR3 runs to 15 residues. CDR3 nucleotide sequence: TGTGCCAGCGCACGTCCGGGACAGGGTACCTACGAGCAGTACTTC. This translates into CASARPGQGTYEQYF. The variable domain in full, completed from reference TRBV14 and TRBJ2-7, reads EAGVTQFPSHSVIEKGQTVTLRCDPISGHDNLYWYRRVMGKEIKFLLHFVKESKQDESGMPNNRFLAERTGGTYSTLKVQPAELEDSGVYFCASARPGQGTYEQYFGPGTRLTVT.

This chain links TRBV14 with TRBJ1-1; TRBD1 agrees at 9 bases. The germline gives CDR1 SGHDN, CDR2 FVKESK. This CDR3 region has 17 residues. V shed 3 bases, J shed 4 bases, and the junction held 12 bases outside the gene matches. As DNA, the CDR3 is TGTGCCAGCAGCCAGAAAGGGACAGGGACGTCTGGCACTGAAGCTTTCTTT. Translating it yields CASSQKGTGTSGTEAFF.

J is TRBJ1-2 and V is TRBV4-1, with TRBD1 matching 8 bases. Germline V CDR1 and CDR2: MGHRA, YSYEKL. J gave up 7 bases and V 4 bases, and 8 bases lay outside the gene matches. The CDR3 is 14 amino acids. The CDR3 protein is CASSRGQGGLGYTF. The CDR3 region has the DNA TGCGCCAGCAGCCGAGGACAGGGTGGTCTTGGCTACACCTTC.

This chain connects TRBV5-5 to TRBJ1-2; D not resolved. CDR3 length: 14 residues. V gave up 1 base and J gave up 4 bases, with 11 bases separating them. CDR1 SGHKS and CDR2 YYEKEE come from the germline V gene (reference sequence). The CDR3 nucleotides read TGTGCCAGCAGCTTGTCCGAGGCCGGCTATGGCTACACCTTC. Translation: CASSLSEAGYGYTF.

The V and J genes are TRBV2 and TRBJ2-4; 8 bases match TRBD1. From germline, CDR1 is SNHLY and CDR2 FYNNEI. This CDR3 contains 15 residues. Unmatched junction bases numbered 6, after V lost 6 bases and J lost 2 bases. Here the CDR3 reads CASRGDRTTKNIQYF. The CDR3 DNA follows: TGTGCCAGCAGGGGGGACAGGACAACCAAAAACATTCAGTACTTC.

The genes are TRBV2 and TRBJ1-4, with TRBD1 as a possible D gene (6 bases). The CDR3 spans 14 residues. The germline V and J ends were trimmed by 2 bases and 6 bases, with 10 bases remaining between them. The germline V gene encodes CDR1 SNHLY and CDR2 FYNNEI. CDR3 protein: CASSERTVDEKLFF. In DNA form, the CDR3 reads TGTGCCAGCAGTGAAAGGACAGTAGATGAAAAACTGTTTTTT.

The chain employs TRBV29-1 and TRBJ1-1; 7 positions agree with TRBD1. The CDR3 totals 13 residues. Germline V gene lookup returns CDR1 SQVTM and CDR2 ANQGSEA. Trimming removed 4 bases from V and 0 bases from J; junction bases left unmatched: 2. In DNA, the CDR3 is TGCAGCGTTGCGGGACAGCTGAACACTGAAGCTTTCTTT. Amino acids: CSVAGQLNTEAFF.

This chain uses TRBV7-2 with TRBJ2-4; 7 positions match TRBD2. The CDR3 spans 14 residues. V was clipped by 0 bases and J by 5 bases; unmatched bases: 1. In germline, CDR1 is SGHTA, CDR2 FQGNSA. The CDR3 nucleotides read TGTGCCAGCAGCTTAGCGCTAGCGGAAAACATTCAGTACTTC. This gives the protein CASSLALAENIQYF. The variable domain in full, with the rest retrieved from reference TRBV7-2 and TRBJ2-4, is GAGVSQSPSNKVTEKGKDVELRCDPISGHTALYWYRQSLGQGLEFLIYFQGNSAPDKSGLPSDRFSAERTGGSVSTLTIQRTQQEDSAVYLCASSLALAENIQYFGAGTRLSVL.

The rearrangement uses TRBV6-2 or TRBV6-3 and TRBJ2-7; a possible D gene is TRBD1 (6 bases). This CDR3 spans 15 amino acids. The V gene's germline CDR1 is MNHEY and CDR2 SVGEGT. With 6 bases removed from V and 0 bases from J, the gap between germline ends came to 15 bases. The CDR3 DNA follows: TGTGCCAGCAGCCCCACCCCGGACAGCTCCTACGAGCAGTACGTC. It codes for CASSPTPDSSYEQYV.

This clone came up a few times. The gene calls are TRBV7-2 and TRBJ1-6, with D tentatively TRBD1 (5 bases). Germline CDR1 and CDR2: SGHTA and FQGNSA. The CDR3 consists of 15 residues. V lost 0 bases and J 7 bases, leaving 10 bases between the germline ends. The CDR3 region is CASSLAIRANSPLHF. CDR3 sequence (DNA): TGTGCCAGCAGCTTAGCCATCAGGGCCAATTCACCCCTCCACTTT.

This clone was observed a few times. The chain employs TRBV7-9 and TRBJ1-1, with no clear D. Looked up from germline, CDR1 is SEHNR and CDR2 is FQNEAQ (reference sequence). The V gene lost 2 bases and the J gene lost 5 bases, with 12 bases spanning the gap. The CDR3 length is 14 residues. The CDR3 spells CASSLSGGQTEAFF. The DNA for the CDR3 is TGTGCCAGCAGCTTATCTGGAGGTCAAACTGAAGCTTTCTTT.

The chain recombines TRBV29-1 with TRBJ2-3; tentative D call: TRBD2 (6 bases). The V end was cut by 7 bases, the J end by 2 bases, with 22 bases between. Germline CDR1 reads SQVTM; CDR2 reads ANQGSEA. CDR3 size: 16 residues. DNA for the CDR3: TGCAGCGCCGGAGGGGTGGGAGAATTACCCACAGATACGCAGTATTTT. This translates into CSAGGVGELPTDTQYF.

This chain joins TRBV5-1 and TRBJ2-1; D might be TRBD2 (5 bases). The CDR3 runs to 15 residues. V was clipped by 4 bases and J by 0 bases, with 11 bases between them. Germline V CDR1 and CDR2: SGHRS, YFSETQ. CDR3 sequence reads: CASSRLSGSYNEQFF. The DNA for the CDR3 is TGCGCCAGCAGCCGCCTGAGCGGCTCCTACAATGAGCAGTTCTTC.

This clone was counted a few times. The gene calls are TRBV15 and TRBJ1-5, with D hard to call. From germline, CDR1 is LNHNV and CDR2 YYDKDF (reference sequence). The CDR3 loop spans 12 amino acids. The V and J ends lost 5 bases and 7 bases respectively, with 9 bases between them. For the CDR3, the DNA is TGTGCCACCAGCCGTCGTGAGCAGCCCCAGCATTTT. Its protein product is CATSRREQPQHF.

This clone was seen a handful of times. The chain couples TRBV10-1 to TRBJ2-4; the D gene is possibly TRBD1 (5 bases). The ends were cut back, 7 bases at V and 3 bases at J, with 13 bases in the middle. CDR3 length: 14 residues. Per germline, CDR1 WNHNN and CDR2 SYGVQD (reference sequence). The CDR3 reads CASKWVRGKNIQYF. DNA of the CDR3: TGCGCCAGCAAATGGGTAAGGGGCAAAAACATTCAGTACTTC.

As DNA, the CDR3 is TGTGCCAGCAGTAAACAGGGGACAGCTGGAAACACCATATATTTT. This encodes CASSKQGTAGNTIYF. This rearrangement joins TRBV6-7 to TRBJ1-3; TRBD1 agrees at 7 bases. TRBV6-7 qualifies as an ORF whose function is uncertain. V lost 5 bases to trimming and J lost 2 bases; unmatched junction nucleotides: 6. CDR3 length: 15 amino acids.

J is TRBJ2-2 and V is TRBV28; TRBD2 agrees at 11 bases. V was pared by 7 bases and J by 6 bases, with 4 bases of the junction left unmatched. CDR1 and CDR2 (germline): MDHEN, SYDVKM. The CDR3 extends over 14 amino acids. The CDR3 spells CASILAGDPGELFF. Here the CDR3 DNA reads TGTGCCAGCATACTAGCGGGAGATCCCGGGGAGCTGTTTTTT.

The rearrangement links TRBV10-3 to TRBJ2-5, with 10 positions matching TRBD1. The CDR3 is 15 residues long. Germline-derived CDR1 and CDR2 are ENHRY and SYGVKD. After removal of 7 bases from V and 4 bases from J, the junction contained 9 bases not matched to a gene. DNA for the CDR3: TGTGCCATCAACCCGGGACAGGGGCAGGCAGAGACCCAGTACTTC. Translated: CAINPGQGQAETQYF.

This rearrangement joins TRBV7-3 to TRBJ2-1; weak D call: TRBD2 (6 bases). The V end was cut by 0 bases, the J end by 2 bases, with 8 bases between. The CDR3 has 15 amino acids. Germline V gene sequence: CDR1 SGHTA, CDR2 FQGTGA. The CDR3 is CASSLTSGTYNEQFF. For the CDR3, the DNA is TGTGCCAGCAGCTTAACTAGCGGAACCTACAATGAGCAGTTCTTC.

The V call is TRBV7-9, the J call TRBJ2-5; D is ambiguous. CDR1 is SEHNR and CDR2 is FQNEAQ in the germline V gene (reference sequence). Trimming took off 3 bases at V and 1 base at J, with 6 bases between the two ends. This CDR3 is 13 amino acids long. CDR3: CASSFWSQETQYF. The CDR3 bases are TGTGCCAGCAGCTTTTGGAGCCAAGAGACCCAGTACTTC.

The chain has TRBV10-3 and TRBJ2-1; 8 bases map to TRBD1. Unmatched junction bases numbered 2, after V lost 2 bases and J lost 5 bases. Germline V gene lookup returns CDR1 ENHRY and CDR2 SYGVKD. The CDR3 extends over 14 amino acids. CDR3 region: CAISEGQGHNEQFF. DNA of the CDR3: TGTGCCATCAGTGAGGGACAGGGACACAATGAGCAGTTCTTC.

The chain joins TRBV30 to TRBJ1-2, with D unresolved. CDR3 length: 11 residues. Trimming pared 1 base from V and 8 bases from J, leaving 8 bases between. Germline CDR1 and CDR2: GTSNPN and SVGIG (reference sequence). This chain's CDR3 is CAWSEPSGYTF. CDR3 DNA sequence: TGTGCCTGGAGTGAACCAAGCGGCTACACCTTC.

The chain carries TRBV7-2 and TRBJ2-2, with TRBD2 identical over 7 bases. V shed 3 bases, J shed 0 bases, and the junction held 4 bases outside the gene matches. This CDR3 contains 16 residues. The germline gives CDR1 SGHTA, CDR2 FQGNSA. CDR3 in amino acids: CASSFSGPTNTGELFF. As DNA, the CDR3 is TGTGCCAGCAGCTTTAGCGGGCCTACGAACACCGGGGAGCTGTTTTTT.

The gene calls are TRBV7-2 and TRBJ2-7; TRBD2 aligns across 7 bases. Per the germline V gene, CDR1 is SGHTA and CDR2 is FQGNSA. The CDR3 is 14 residues long. The V segment lost 5 bases and the J segment 6 bases; nucleotides outside the gene matches: 10. CDR3 protein: CASSLSAGEGEQYF. CDR3 nucleotides: TGTGCCAGCAGCCTAAGCGCGGGAGAGGGCGAGCAGTACTTC.

The chain joins TRBV4-1 to TRBJ1-2; maybe TRBD1 (5 bases). The CDR3 extends over 14 amino acids. V was pared by 0 bases and J by 4 bases, with 9 bases between. Germline assignment: CDR1 MGHRA and CDR2 YSYEKL. Here the CDR3 DNA reads TGCGCCAGCAGCCAAGATCTAGGGGCCTATGGCTACACCTTC. Its protein product is CASSQDLGAYGYTF.